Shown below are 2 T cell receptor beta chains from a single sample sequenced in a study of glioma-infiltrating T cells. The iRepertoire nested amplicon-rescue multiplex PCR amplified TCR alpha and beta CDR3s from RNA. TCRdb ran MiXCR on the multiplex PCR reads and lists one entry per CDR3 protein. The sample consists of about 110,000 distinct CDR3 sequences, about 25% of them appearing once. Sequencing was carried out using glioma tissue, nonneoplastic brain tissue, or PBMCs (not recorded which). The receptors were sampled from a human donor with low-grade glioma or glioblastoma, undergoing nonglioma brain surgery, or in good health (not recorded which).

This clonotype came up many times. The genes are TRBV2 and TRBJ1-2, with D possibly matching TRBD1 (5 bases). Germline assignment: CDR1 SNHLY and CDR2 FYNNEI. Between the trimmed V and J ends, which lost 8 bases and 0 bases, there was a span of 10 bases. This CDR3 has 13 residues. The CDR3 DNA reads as TGTGCCAGCGGGGCGGGCCCTAACTATGGCTACACCTTC. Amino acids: CASGAGPNYGYTF. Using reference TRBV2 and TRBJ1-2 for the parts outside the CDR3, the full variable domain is EPEVTQTPSHQVTQMGQEVILRCVPISNHLYFYWYRQILGQKVEFLVSFYNNEISEKSEIFDDQFSVERPDGSNFTLKIRSTKLEDSAMYFCASGAGPNYGYTFGSGTRLTVV.

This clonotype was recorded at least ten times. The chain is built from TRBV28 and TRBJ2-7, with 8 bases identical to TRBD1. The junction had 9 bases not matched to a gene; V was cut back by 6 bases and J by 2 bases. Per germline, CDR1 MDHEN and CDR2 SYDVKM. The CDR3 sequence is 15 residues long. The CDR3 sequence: CASRAGTGFAYEQYF. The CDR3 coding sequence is TGTGCCAGCAGAGCCGGGACAGGATTCGCCTACGAGCAGTACTTC.